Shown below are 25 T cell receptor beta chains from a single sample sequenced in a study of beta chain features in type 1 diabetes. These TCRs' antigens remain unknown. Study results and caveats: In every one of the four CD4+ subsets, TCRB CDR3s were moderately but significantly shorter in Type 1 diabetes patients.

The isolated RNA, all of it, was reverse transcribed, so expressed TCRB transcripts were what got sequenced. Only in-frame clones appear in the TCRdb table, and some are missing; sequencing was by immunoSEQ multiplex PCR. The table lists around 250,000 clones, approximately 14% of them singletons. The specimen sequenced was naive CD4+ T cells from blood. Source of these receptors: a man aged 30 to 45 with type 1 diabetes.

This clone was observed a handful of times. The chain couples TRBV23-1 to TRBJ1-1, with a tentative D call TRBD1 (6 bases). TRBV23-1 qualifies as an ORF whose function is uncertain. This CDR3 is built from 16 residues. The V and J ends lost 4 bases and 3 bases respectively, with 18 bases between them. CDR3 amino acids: CASSPRTGGPHTEAFF. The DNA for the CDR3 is TGCGCCAGCAGTCCTAGAACCGGGGGGCCCCACACTGAAGCTTTCTTT.

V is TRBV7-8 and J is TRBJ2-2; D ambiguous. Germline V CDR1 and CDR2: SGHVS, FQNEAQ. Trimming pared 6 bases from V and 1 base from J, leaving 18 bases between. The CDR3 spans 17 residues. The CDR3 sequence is CASRPARSLKNTGELFF. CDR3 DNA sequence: TGTGCCAGCAGGCCCGCCAGGTCCCTCAAGAACACCGGGGAGCTGTTTTTT.

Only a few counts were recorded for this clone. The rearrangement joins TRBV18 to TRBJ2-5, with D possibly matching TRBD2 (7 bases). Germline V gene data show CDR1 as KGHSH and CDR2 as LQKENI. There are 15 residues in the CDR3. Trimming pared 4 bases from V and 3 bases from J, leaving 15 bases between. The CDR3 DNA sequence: TGTGCCAGCTCACGCTTGGACAGCGGGAAAGAGACCCAGTACTTC. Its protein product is CASSRLDSGKETQYF.

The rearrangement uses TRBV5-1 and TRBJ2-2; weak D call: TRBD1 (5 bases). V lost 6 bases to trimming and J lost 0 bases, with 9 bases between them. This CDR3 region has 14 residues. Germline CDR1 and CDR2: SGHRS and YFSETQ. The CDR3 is CASKAGTNTGELFF. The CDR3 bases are TGCGCCAGCAAGGCAGGGACGAACACCGGGGAGCTGTTTTTT.

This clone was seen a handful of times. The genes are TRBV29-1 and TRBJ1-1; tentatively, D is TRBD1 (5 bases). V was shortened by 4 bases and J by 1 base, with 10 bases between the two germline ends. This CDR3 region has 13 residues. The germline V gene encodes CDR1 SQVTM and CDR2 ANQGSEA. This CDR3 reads CSVVGQPNTEAFF. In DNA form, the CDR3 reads TGCAGCGTTGTGGGGCAGCCGAACACTGAAGCTTTCTTT.

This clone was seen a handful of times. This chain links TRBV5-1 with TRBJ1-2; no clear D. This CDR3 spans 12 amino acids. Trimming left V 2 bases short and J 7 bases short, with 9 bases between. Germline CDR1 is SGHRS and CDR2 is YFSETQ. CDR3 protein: CASSFGGAGYTF. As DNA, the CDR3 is TGCGCCAGCAGCTTCGGAGGTGCTGGCTACACCTTC.

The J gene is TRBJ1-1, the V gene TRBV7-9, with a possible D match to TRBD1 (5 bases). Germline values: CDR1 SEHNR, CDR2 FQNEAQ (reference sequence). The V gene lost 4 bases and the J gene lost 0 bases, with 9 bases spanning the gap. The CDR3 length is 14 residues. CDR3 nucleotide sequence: TGTGCCAGCAGCTCCGTGGGGCTGAACACTGAAGCTTTCTTT. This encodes CASSSVGLNTEAFF.

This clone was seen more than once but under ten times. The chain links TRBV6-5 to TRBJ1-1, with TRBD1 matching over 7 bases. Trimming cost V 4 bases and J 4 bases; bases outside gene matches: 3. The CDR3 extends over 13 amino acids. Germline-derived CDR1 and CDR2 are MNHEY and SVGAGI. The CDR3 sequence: CASSLQGFTEAFF. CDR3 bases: TGTGCCAGCAGTTTACAGGGGTTCACTGAAGCTTTCTTT.

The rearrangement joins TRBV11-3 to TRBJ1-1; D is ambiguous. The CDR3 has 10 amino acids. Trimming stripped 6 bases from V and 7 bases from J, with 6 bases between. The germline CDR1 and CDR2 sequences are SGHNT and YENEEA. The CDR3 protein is CASRQNEAFF. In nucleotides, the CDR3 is TGTGCCAGCAGACAGAATGAAGCTTTCTTT.

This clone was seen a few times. The CDR3 DNA follows: TGCGCCAGCAGCTTGAATGTAGGGGTGGACTATGGCTACACCTTC. Amino acid sequence: CASSLNVGVDYGYTF. J is TRBJ1-2 and V is TRBV5-1, with TRBD1 as a possible D gene (5 bases). CDR3 size: 15 residues. V was cut by 1 base and J by 3 bases, with 13 bases left in between. CDR1 is SGHRS and CDR2 is YFSETQ in the germline V gene.

In DNA, the CDR3 is TGTGCCAGCAGCCCCCCTCTTCTGGCGGGTAATTCACCCCTCCACTTT. Translated, it gives CASSPPLLAGNSPLHF. This chain uses TRBV7-9 with TRBJ1-6; no clear D. Germline values: CDR1 SEHNR, CDR2 FQNEAQ (reference sequence). Trimming left V 5 bases short and J 6 bases short, with 17 bases between. The CDR3 loop spans 16 amino acids.

CDR3 region: CASKAGSVTEAFF. CDR3 nucleotide sequence: TGTGCCAGCAAGGCAGGGTCGGTCACTGAAGCTTTCTTT. The chain links TRBV7-9 to TRBJ1-1; a possible D gene is TRBD1 (5 bases). The CDR3 consists of 13 residues. The V gene lost 7 bases and the J gene lost 4 bases, with 13 bases spanning the gap. Germline V lookup: CDR1 SEHNR, CDR2 FQNEAQ (reference sequence).

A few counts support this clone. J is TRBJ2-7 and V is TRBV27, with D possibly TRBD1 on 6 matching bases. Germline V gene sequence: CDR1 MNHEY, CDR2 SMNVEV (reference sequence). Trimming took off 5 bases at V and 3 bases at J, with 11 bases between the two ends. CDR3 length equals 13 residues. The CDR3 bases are TGTGCCAGCAGTCTTAAACAGGGCTACGAGCAGTACTTC. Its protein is CASSLKQGYEQYF.

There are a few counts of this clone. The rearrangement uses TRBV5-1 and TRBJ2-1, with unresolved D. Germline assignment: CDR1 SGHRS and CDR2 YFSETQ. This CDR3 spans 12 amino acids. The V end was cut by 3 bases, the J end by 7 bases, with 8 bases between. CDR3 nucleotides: TGCGCCAGCAGCTATCGAGCGAATGAGCAGTTCTTC. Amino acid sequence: CASSYRANEQFF.

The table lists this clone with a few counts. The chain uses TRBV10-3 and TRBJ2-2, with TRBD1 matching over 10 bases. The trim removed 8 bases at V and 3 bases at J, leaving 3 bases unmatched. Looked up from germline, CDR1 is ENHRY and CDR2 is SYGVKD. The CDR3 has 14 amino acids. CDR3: CAIRDRGDTGELFF. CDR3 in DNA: TGTGCCATCCGGGACAGGGGTGACACCGGGGAGCTGTTTTTT.

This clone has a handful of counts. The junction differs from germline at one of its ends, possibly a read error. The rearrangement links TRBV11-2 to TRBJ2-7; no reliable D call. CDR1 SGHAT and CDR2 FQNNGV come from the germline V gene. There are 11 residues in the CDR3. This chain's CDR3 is CASLSYPPGVF. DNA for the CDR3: TGTGCCAGCCTATCATACCCTCCCGGTGTCTTC.

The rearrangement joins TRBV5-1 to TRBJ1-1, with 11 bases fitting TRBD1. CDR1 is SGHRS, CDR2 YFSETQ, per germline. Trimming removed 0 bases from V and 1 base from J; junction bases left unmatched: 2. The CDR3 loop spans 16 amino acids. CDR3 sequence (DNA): TGCGCCAGCAGCTTGGAGGGGACAGGGGGGAACACTGAAGCTTTCTTT. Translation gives CASSLEGTGGNTEAFF. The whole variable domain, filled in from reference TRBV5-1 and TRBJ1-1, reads KAGVTQTPRYLIKTRGQQVTLSCSPISGHRSVSWYQQTPGQGLQFLFEYFSETQRNKGNFPGRFSGRQFSNSRSEMNVSTLELGDSALYLCASSLEGTGGNTEAFFGQGTRLTVV.

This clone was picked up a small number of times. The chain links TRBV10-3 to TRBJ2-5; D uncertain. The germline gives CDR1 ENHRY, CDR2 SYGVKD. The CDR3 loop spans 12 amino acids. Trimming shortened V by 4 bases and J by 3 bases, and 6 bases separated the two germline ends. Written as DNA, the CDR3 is TGTGCCATCAGTGCTGGAGAAGAGACCCAGTACTTC. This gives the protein CAISAGEETQYF.

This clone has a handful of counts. The CDR3 sequence: CAWKVEGPYEQYF. The CDR3 nucleotides read TGTGCCTGGAAGGTGGAGGGGCCCTACGAGCAGTACTTC. The chain recombines TRBV30 with TRBJ2-7; D might be TRBD2 (6 bases). The germline V gene has CDR1 GTSNPN and CDR2 SVGIG (reference sequence). The length of the CDR3 is 13 residues. Trimming took off 4 bases at V and 2 bases at J, with 12 bases between the two ends.

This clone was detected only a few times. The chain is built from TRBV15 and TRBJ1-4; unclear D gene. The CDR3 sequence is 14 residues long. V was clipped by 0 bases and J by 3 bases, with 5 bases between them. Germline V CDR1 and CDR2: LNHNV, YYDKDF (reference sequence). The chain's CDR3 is CATSRDLANEKLFF. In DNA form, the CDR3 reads TGTGCCACCAGCAGAGATCTAGCTAATGAAAAACTGTTTTTT.

CDR3 bases: TGTGCCAGCAGCTTAGGTCAGGGCCAAGAGACCCAGTACTTC. Its translation is CASSLGQGQETQYF. This rearrangement joins TRBV11-2 to TRBJ2-5; D might be TRBD1 (5 bases). V was cut by 1 base and J by 1 base, with 7 bases left in between. Germline V lookup: CDR1 SGHAT, CDR2 FQNNGV. The CDR3 is 14 amino acids. The full variable domain, its missing parts supplied by reference TRBV11-2 and TRBJ2-5, is EAGVAQSPRYKIIEKRQSVAFWCNPISGHATLYWYQQILGQGPKLLIQFQNNGVVDDSQLPKDRFSAERLKGVDSTLKIQPAKLEDSAVYLCASSLGQGQETQYFGPGTRLLVL.

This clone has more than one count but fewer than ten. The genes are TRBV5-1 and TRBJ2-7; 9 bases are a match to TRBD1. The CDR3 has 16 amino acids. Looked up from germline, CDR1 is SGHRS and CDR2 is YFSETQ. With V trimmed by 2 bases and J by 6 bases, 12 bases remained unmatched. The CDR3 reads CASSLYRGQDGGEQYF. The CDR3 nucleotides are TGCGCCAGCAGCTTATACAGGGGGCAGGACGGGGGCGAGCAGTACTTC.

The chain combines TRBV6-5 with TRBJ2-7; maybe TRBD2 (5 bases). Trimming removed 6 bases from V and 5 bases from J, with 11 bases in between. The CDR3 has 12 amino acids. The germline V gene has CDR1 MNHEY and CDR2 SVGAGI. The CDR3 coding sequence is TGTGCCAGCAGGGCTAGCCCCCACGAGCAGTACTTC. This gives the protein CASRASPHEQYF.

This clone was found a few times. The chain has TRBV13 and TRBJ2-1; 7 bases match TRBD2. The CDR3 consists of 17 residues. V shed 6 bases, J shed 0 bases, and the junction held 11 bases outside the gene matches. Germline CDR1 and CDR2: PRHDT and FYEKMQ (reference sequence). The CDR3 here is CASSEGPGGSSYNEQFF. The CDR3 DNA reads TGTGCCAGCAGTGAAGGCCCCGGGGGGAGCTCCTACAATGAGCAGTTCTTC. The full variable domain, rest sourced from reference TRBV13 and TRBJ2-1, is AAGVIQSPRHLIKEKRETATLKCYPIPRHDTVYWYQQGPGQDPQFLISFYEKMQSDKGSIPDRFSAQQFSDYHSELNMSSLELGDSALYFCASSEGPGGSSYNEQFFGPGTRLTVL.

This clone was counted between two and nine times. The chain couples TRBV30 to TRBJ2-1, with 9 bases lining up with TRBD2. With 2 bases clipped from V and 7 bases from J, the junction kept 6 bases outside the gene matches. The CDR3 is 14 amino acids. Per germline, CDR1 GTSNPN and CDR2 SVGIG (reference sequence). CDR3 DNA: TGTGCCTGGAGTCTGGTAGCGGGAGCGAATGAGCAGTTCTTC. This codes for CAWSLVAGANEQFF.